This T cell receptor (beta chain) was documented in a study of blood T cell repertoires in COVID-19. Per the authors' pipeline: Scientists estimated how many nucleated cells there were by amplifying reference gene primers. Method: immunoSEQ multiplex PCR; TCRdb's copy keeps in-frame clones and lacks some. V and J calls and clone size are those listed in that table; D and trimming were worked out from the DNA. The sample includes some 64,000 clones, around nine tenths seen only once; the top ten take roughly 3.5%. Trimming cost V 4 bases and J 3 bases, with 15 bases left between them. Germline loops: CDR1 MNHNY, CDR2 SVGAGI (reference sequence). This CDR3 has 15 residues.

This receptor was taken from a man in his 70s with acute or convalescent COVID-19. The rearrangement joins TRBV6-6 to TRBJ1-1; D remains ambiguous. The sequencing sample was made of peripheral blood. CDR3 coding DNA: TGTGCCAGCAGTTCCCCTGCCCTAAGAGACACTGAAGCTTTCTTT. Protein sequence: CASSSPALRDTEAFF.